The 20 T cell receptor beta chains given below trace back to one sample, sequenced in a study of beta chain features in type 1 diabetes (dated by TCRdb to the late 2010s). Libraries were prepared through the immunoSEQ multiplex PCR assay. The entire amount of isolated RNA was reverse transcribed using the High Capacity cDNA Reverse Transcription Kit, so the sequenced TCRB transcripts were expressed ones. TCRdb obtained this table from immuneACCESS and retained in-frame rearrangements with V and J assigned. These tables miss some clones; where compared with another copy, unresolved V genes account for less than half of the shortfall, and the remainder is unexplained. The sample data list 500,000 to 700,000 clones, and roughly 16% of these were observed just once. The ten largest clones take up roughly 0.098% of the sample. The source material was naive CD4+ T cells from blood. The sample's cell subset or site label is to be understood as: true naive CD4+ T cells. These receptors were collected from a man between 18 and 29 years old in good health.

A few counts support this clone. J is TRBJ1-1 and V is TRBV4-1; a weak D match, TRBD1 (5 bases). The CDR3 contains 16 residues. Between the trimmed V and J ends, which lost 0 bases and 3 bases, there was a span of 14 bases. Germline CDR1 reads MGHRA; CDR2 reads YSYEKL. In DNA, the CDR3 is TGCGCCAGCAGCCAAGAAGCGGCAGGGATATACACTGAAGCTTTCTTT. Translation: CASSQEAAGIYTEAFF.

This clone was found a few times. CDR3 region: CASTPQGRNEKLFF. CDR3 coding DNA: TGTGCCAGCACTCCCCAGGGCCGAAATGAAAAACTGTTTTTT. The chain combines TRBV28 with TRBJ1-4, with D possibly TRBD1 on 5 matching bases. Per the germline V gene, CDR1 is MDHEN and CDR2 is SYDVKM. The length of the CDR3 is 14 residues. Trimming removed 7 bases from V and 5 bases from J, with 14 bases in between.

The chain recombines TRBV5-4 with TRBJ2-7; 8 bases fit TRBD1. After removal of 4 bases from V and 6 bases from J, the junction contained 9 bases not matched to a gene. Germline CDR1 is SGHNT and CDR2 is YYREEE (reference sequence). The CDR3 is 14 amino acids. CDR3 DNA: TGTGCCAGCAGCACACCGACAGGGGCGGGCGAGCAGTACTTC. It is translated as CASSTPTGAGEQYF.

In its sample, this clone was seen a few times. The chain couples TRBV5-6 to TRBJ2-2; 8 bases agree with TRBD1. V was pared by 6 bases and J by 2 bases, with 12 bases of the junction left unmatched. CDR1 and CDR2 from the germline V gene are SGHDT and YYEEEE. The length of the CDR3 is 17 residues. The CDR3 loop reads CASIRQGYRVNTGELFF. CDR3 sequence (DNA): TGTGCCAGCATCCGACAGGGGTACAGGGTAAACACCGGGGAGCTGTTTTTT.

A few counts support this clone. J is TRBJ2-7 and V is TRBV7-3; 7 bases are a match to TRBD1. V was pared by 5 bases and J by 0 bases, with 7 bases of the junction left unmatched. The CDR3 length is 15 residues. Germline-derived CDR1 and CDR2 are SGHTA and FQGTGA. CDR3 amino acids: CASSLKTGSSYEQYF. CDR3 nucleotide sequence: TGTGCCAGCAGCCTCAAGACAGGGAGCTCCTACGAGCAGTACTTC.

The CDR3, as DNA: TGCAGCGCCAGCGGACTACAAGAGACCCAGTACTTC. This encodes CSASGLQETQYF. The chain combines TRBV29-1 with TRBJ2-5; the D gene is possibly TRBD2 (6 bases). The CDR3 spans 12 residues. Trimming removed 7 bases at V and 2 bases at J, with 11 bases between. In germline, CDR1 is SQVTM, CDR2 ANQGSEA.

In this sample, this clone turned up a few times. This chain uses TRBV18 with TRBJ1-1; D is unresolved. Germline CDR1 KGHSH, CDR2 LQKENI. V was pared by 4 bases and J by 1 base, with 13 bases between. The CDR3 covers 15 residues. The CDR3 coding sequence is TGTGCCAGCTCACTCGAGGGCACCGAGAACACTGAAGCTTTCTTT. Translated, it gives CASSLEGTENTEAFF.

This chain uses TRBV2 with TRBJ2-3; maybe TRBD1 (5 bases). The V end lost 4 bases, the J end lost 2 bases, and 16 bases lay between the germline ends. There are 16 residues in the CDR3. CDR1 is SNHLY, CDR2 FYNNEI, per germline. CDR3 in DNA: TGTGCCAGCAGTGCCCTAGGGGCCCTTTTCACAGATACGCAGTATTTT. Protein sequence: CASSALGALFTDTQYF. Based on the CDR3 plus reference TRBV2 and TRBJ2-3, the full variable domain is EPEVTQTPSHQVTQMGQEVILRCVPISNHLYFYWYRQILGQKVEFLVSFYNNEISEKSEIFDDQFSVERPDGSNFTLKIRSTKLEDSAMYFCASSALGALFTDTQYFGPGTRLTVL.

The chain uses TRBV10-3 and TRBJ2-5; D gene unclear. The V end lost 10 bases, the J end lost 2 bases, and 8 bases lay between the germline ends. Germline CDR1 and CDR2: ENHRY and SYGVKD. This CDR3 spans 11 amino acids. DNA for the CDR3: TGTGCCACCCAGGCGCAAGAGACCCAGTACTTC. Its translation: CATQAQETQYF.

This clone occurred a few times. The CDR3 sequence: CASSPGQGMTDTQYF. DNA of the CDR3: TGTGCCAGCAGCCCAGGACAGGGCATGACAGATACGCAGTATTTT. The chain couples TRBV7-3 to TRBJ2-3; 8 bases align to TRBD1. Looked up from germline, CDR1 is SGHTA and CDR2 is FQGTGA. This CDR3 is built from 15 residues. V was pared by 5 bases and J by 3 bases, with 7 bases of the junction left unmatched.

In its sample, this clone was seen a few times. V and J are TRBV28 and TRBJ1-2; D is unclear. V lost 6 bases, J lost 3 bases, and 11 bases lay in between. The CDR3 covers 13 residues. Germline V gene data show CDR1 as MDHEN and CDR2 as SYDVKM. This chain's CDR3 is CASRLAQDYGYTF. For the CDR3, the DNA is TGTGCCAGCAGACTAGCTCAGGACTATGGCTACACCTTC.

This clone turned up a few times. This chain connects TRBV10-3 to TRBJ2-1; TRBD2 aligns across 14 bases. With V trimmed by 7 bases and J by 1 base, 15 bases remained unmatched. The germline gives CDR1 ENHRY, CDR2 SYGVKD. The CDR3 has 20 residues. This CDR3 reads CAIMGLPGLAGVGSYNEQFF. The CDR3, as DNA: TGTGCCATCATGGGGTTACCGGGACTAGCGGGAGTTGGGTCCTACAATGAGCAGTTCTTC.

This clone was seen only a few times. CDR3 region: CASSLGNGLVHTQYF. Here the CDR3 DNA reads TGCGCCAGCAGCTTGGGGAATGGGCTCGTCCATACGCAGTATTTT. V gene TRBV5-1 combines with J gene TRBJ2-3; no clear D. Trimming removed 0 bases at V and 7 bases at J, with 15 bases between. Germline CDR1 is SGHRS and CDR2 is YFSETQ. The CDR3 has 15 amino acids.

The CDR3 bases are TGTGCCAGCAGCGGACAGGCTTTCTCCTACGAGCAGTACTTC. Its protein product is CASSGQAFSYEQYF. The genes are TRBV7-9 and TRBJ2-7; 7 bases agree with TRBD1. Trimming took 5 bases from V and 0 from J; bases not matched to a gene: 4. The CDR3 runs 14 residues. Germline V gives CDR1 SEHNR, CDR2 FQNEAQ (reference sequence).

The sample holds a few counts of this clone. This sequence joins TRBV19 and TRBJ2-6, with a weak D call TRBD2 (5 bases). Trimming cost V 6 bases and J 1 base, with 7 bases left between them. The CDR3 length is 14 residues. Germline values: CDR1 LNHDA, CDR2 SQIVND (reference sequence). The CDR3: CASRRLSGANVLTF. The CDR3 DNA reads TGTGCCAGTAGGCGACTATCTGGGGCCAACGTCCTGACTTTC.

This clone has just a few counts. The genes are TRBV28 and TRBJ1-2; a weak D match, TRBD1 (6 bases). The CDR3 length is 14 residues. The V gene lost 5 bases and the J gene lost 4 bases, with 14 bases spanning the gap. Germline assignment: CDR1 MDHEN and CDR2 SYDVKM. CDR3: CASSELTGSYGYTF. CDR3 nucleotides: TGTGCCAGCAGTGAACTTACAGGGTCCTATGGCTACACCTTC.

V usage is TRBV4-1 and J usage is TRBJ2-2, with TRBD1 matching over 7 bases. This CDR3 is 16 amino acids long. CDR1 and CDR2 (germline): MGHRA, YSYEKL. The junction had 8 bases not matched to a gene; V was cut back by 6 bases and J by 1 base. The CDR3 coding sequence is TGCGCCAGCAGTAAAGAGGGACAGAGGAACACCGGGGAGCTGTTTTTT. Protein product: CASSKEGQRNTGELFF.

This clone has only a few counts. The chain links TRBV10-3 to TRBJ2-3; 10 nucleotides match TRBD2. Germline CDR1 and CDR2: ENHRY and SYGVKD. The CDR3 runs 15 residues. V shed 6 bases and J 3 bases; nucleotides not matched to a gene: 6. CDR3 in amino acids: CAIRGLAAGTDTQYF. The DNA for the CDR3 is TGTGCCATCAGAGGACTAGCGGCTGGGACAGATACGCAGTATTTT.

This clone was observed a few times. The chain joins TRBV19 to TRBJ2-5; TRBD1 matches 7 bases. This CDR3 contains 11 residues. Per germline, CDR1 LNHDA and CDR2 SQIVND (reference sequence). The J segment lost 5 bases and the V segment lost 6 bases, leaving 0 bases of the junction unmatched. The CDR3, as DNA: TGTGCCAGTAGGGACAGGGAGACCCAGTACTTC. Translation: CASRDRETQYF. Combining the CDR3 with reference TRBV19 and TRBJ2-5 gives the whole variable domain DGGITQSPKYLFRKEGQNVTLSCEQNLNHDAMYWYRQDPGQGLRLIYYSQIVNDFQKGDIAEGYSVSREKKESFPLTVTSAQKNPTAFYLCASRDRETQYFGPGTRLLVL.

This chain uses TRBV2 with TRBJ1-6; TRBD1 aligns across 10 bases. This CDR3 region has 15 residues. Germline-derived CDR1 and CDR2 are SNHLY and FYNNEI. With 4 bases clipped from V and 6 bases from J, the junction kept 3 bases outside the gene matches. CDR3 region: CASSGQGARNSPLHF. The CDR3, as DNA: TGTGCCAGCAGTGGACAGGGGGCTCGTAATTCACCCCTCCACTTT.